This T cell receptor (beta chain) was found in a study of T cell responses to AZD1222 COVID-19 vaccine. Profiling relied on immunoSEQ multiplex PCR, and the TCRdb table lists in-frame clones only, not all of them. The repertoire holds roughly 180,000 clones, around 90% seen once, with approximately 0.5% in the top ten. There are a few counts of this clone. V lost 0 bases and J lost 4, with 9 bases in between. The CDR3 spans 14 residues. Germline assignment: CDR1 KGHSH and CDR2 LQKENI. The rearrangement uses TRBV18 and TRBJ1-1; possibly TRBD1 for D (5 bases). Sample: peripheral blood, taken on day 0 of AZD1222 vaccination. The receptor was derived from an adult in good health. The DNA for the CDR3 is TGTGCCAGCTCACCACCGGGGGGTGGCACTGAAGCTTTCTTT. Encoded protein: CASSPPGGGTEAFF.